This TCR beta chain appears in the sequencing data of a study of identical twins. The study, taken as a whole, reports: Out-of-frame alpha sequences common to twins exhibited a surplus of low generation probability. In drawing conclusions, the study used cross-sectional statistical analysis and did not follow the same donors.

A single record per CDR3 protein comes from TCRdb applying MiXCR to the 5' RACE reads. This table has about 570,000 distinct CDR3 sequences, more than 9% appearing once. This clonotype was seen just once. Its antigen is still unknown. This CDR3 is built from 16 residues. V lost 5 bases, J lost 7 bases, and 21 bases lay in between. The germline V gene has CDR1 SGHNT and CDR2 YENEEA. These same data were also listed under a study on yellow fever vaccine responses in identical twins.

The clonotype comes from a woman in her late teens or twenties in good health. What was sequenced was PBMCs. V is TRBV11-3 and J is TRBJ2-1, with unresolved D. Here the CDR3 reads CASSPSWPNPINEQFF. For the CDR3, the DNA is TGTGCCAGCAGCCCGAGTTGGCCGAACCCGATTAATGAGCAGTTCTTC.